The clone carrying this T cell receptor beta chain occurred many times. This sample was included in a study of T-cell reconstitution after alpha-beta-depleted transplantation in children. Preparation of the TCRbeta library involved a method that used unique molecular identifiers. TCRdb passed the PCR reads through MiXCR, listing each CDR3 protein once. In the table there are around 500,000 distinct CDR3 sequences, 23% of which are singletons. The CDR3 is 12 residues long. From germline, CDR1 is SQVTM and CDR2 ANQGSEA. Trimming shortened V by 6 bases and J by 2 bases, and 9 bases separated the two germline ends.

This specimen consisted of PBMCs, mostly from graft donor cells, obtained 360 days after TCRalphabeta/CD19-depleted stem cell transplant. The rearrangement links TRBV29-1 to TRBJ2-3; TRBD2 might be the D (5 bases). The TCR sequence derives from a boy in the first two years of life who had a stem cell transplant for acute myeloid leukemia, so the T cells may come from the graft donor. The chain's CDR3 is CSVKLVTDTQYF. The CDR3 nucleotides are TGCAGCGTCAAACTAGTCACAGATACGCAGTATTTT.